This entry features one T cell receptor (beta chain) sequence. The treatment here: 15 to 20 received Ad26.COV2.S at low or high dose, single or two shots; roughly five received placebo; per-sample allocation not given. Collection of the samples took place on day 63 after the first injection of vaccine or placebo. Clones were sequenced by immunoSEQ multiplex PCR, and TCRdb holds only the in-frame ones, with some missing. The sample shows 360,000 or so clones, about nine tenths of them seen only once. This CDR3 region has 14 residues. V lost 1 base, J lost 14 bases, and 19 bases lay in between. Per germline, CDR1 MRHNA and CDR2 SNTAGT. The data belong to a study of Ad26.COV2.S vaccination and SARS-CoV-2 variants. Study summary: Administration of Ad26.COV2.S was intramuscular, either once or twice 56 days apart.

Sequenced material: peripheral blood, taken in a trial of Ad26.COV2.S vaccine versus placebo. The clonotype was recovered from a person aged 18-65 years who received the Ad26.COV2.S COVID-19 vaccine or a placebo. V gene TRBV6-4 combines with J gene TRBJ2-3; D is perhaps TRBD1 (5 bases). Here the CDR3 DNA reads TGTGCCAGCAGTGACTTTCAGACAGTTACGCCTAGGTATTTT. As protein: CASSDFQTVTPRYF.